The T cell receptor beta chain under discussion was sequenced for a study of CD8+ T cells in alopecia areata. Overall study context: Severity scoring for treated patients was based on the percentage of affected scalp area.

This clone has more than one count but fewer than ten. No antigen is known for it. The length of the CDR3 is 14 residues. Trimming took off 7 bases at V and 5 bases at J, with 18 bases between the two ends. CDR1 MGHDK and CDR2 SYGVNS come from the germline V gene. The treatment here: oral pan-JAK inhibitor, 5-10 mg twice daily. Study-level results: Scalp and blood samples kept many expanded lesional clones throughout tofacitinib.

After isolation, RNA underwent reverse transcription to generate cDNA as the sequencing template. Method: immunoSEQ multiplex PCR; TCRdb's copy keeps in-frame clones and lacks some. The repertoire consists of around 160,000 clones, with around 59% occurring once and the leading ten covering 14%. Material: CD4+ T cells sorted from blood, obtained at week 24, from a patient treated with tofacitinib. The receptor comes from a human donor with alopecia areata. V gene TRBV25-1 combines with J gene TRBJ2-7; D is perhaps TRBD1 (6 bases). CDR3 sequence reads: CASTPRGSPHEQYF. The CDR3 nucleotides read TGTGCCAGCACTCCTAGGGGGAGTCCCCACGAGCAGTACTTC.